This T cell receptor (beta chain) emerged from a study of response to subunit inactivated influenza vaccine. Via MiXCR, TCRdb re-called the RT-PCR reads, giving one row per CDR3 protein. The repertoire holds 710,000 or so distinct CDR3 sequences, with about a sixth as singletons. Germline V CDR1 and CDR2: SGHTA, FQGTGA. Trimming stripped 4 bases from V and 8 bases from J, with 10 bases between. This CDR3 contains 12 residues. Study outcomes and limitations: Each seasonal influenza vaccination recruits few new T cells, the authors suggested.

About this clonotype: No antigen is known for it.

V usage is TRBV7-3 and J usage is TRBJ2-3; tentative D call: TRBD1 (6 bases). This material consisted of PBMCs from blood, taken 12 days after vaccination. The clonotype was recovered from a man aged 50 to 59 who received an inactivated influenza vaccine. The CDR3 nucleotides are TGTGCCAGCAGCTCCGTAGGGGGTACGCAGTATTTT. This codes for CASSSVGGTQYF.